Listed here is a single T cell receptor (beta chain). This sample was taken from a study of patients and donors after allogeneic stem cell transplantation. One entry per CDR3 protein, called by TCRdb with MiXCR from the RT-PCR reads. The profile shows some 960,000 distinct CDR3 sequences, around 17% of them singletons. The TCR comes from a human donor who was either an allogeneic HSCT recipient or a stem cell or donor lymphocyte infusion donor (not recorded which). It is not recorded whose cells these are; they may come from a transplant donor. Sequencing input: blood, either unsorted or a sorted T cell fraction (not recorded which).

CDR3 protein: CASSQEGDFTDTQYF. CDR3 coding DNA: TGTGCCAGCAGCCAAGAGGGGGACTTCACAGATACGCAGTATTTT. V and J are TRBV14 and TRBJ2-3; perhaps TRBD2 as D (6 bases). Germline loops: CDR1 SGHDN, CDR2 FVKESK. There are 15 residues in the CDR3. The V gene lost 0 bases and the J gene lost 2 bases, with 9 bases spanning the gap.